The clone carrying this T cell receptor (beta chain) came up once. The data were obtained in a study of CD8 T cells in Susac syndrome. Trimming removed 3 bases at V and 4 bases at J, with 18 bases between. The CDR3 is 16 residues long. The authors sequenced TCR beta from blood CD8+ and CD4+ T cells. TEMRA cells were FACS-enriched, and CD8+ and CD4+ T cells were isolated negatively. Random hexamers were used to reverse transcribe an amount of roughly 0.5 to 1 ug RNA. Amplification of TCR beta CDR3 used immunoSEQ multiplex PCR across 54 Vbeta and 13 Jbeta. TCRdb passed the immunoSEQ multiplex PCR reads through MiXCR, listing each CDR3 protein once. The repertoire holds 200,000 to 250,000 distinct CDR3 sequences, with roughly 92% as singletons.

V and J are TRBV12-3 or TRBV12-4 and TRBJ1-2; D perhaps matches TRBD1 (6 bases). The sequencing sample was made of CD8+ T cells from PBMCs. The receptor was derived from a human donor with multiple sclerosis. The DNA of the CDR3 is TGTGCCAGCAGTTTTCAGCTGGGATGGGGGGCCTATGGCTACACCTTC. Residues: CASSFQLGWGAYGYTF.